One sample yielded the 26 T cell receptor beta chains listed below, sequenced in a study of blood T cell repertoires in COVID-19. Repertoires were generated with immunoSEQ multiplex PCR, while TCRdb's copy carries only in-frame clones and drops some. The sample lists 120,000 to 150,000 clones; roughly 82% were seen once. The sample taken for sequencing was peripheral blood. The receptors shown here come from a human donor in a cohort sampled during active COVID-19.

The chain combines TRBV11-2 with TRBJ2-2; the D gene is possibly TRBD2 (6 bases). Looked up from germline, CDR1 is SGHAT and CDR2 is FQNNGV. The CDR3 contains 15 residues. The V end lost 5 bases, the J end lost 9 bases, and 19 bases lay between the germline ends. DNA of the CDR3: TGTGCCAGCAGCCATTACCGGGAGTCAAGACGGGAGCTGTTTTTT. This gives the protein CASSHYRESRRELFF.

The V and J genes are TRBV29-1 and TRBJ1-2, with TRBD1 identical over 9 bases. In germline, CDR1 is SQVTM, CDR2 ANQGSEA. V lost 3 bases, J lost 6 bases, and 8 bases stayed unmatched. The CDR3 is 14 residues long. CDR3 DNA sequence: TGCAGCGTTGAGGGGGGACAGGGTGAGAATGGCTACACCTTC. This translates into CSVEGGQGENGYTF.

The rearrangement joins TRBV20-1 to TRBJ1-2; a weak D match, TRBD1 (6 bases). The CDR3 spans 11 residues. Germline V lookup: CDR1 DFQATT, CDR2 SNEGSKA (reference sequence). Trimming pared 6 bases from V and 7 bases from J, leaving 12 bases between. DNA for the CDR3: TGCAGTGCCACGACAGGCGTTGGCTACACCTTC. Protein sequence: CSATTGVGYTF.

The V gene is TRBV5-6, the J gene TRBJ2-2; possibly TRBD1 for D (6 bases). The CDR3 covers 17 residues. Trimming stripped 3 bases from V and 4 bases from J, with 19 bases between. Germline V gives CDR1 SGHDT, CDR2 YYEEEE. The CDR3 region is CASSWGGTGRATGELFF. The CDR3, as DNA: TGTGCCAGCAGCTGGGGCGGAACAGGGCGGGCCACCGGGGAGCTGTTTTTT.

The chain uses TRBV19 and TRBJ1-2; D is possibly TRBD1 (6 bases). The CDR3 is 12 residues long. Germline CDR1 LNHDA, CDR2 SQIVND (reference sequence). The V end was cut by 7 bases, the J end by 5 bases, with 11 bases between. The CDR3, as DNA: TGTGCCAGTACTATGACAGGATATGGCTACACCTTC. It is translated as CASTMTGYGYTF.

About this clone: Germline is not matched at one junction end, which may reflect a read error. The V gene is TRBV7-7, the J gene TRBJ2-1, with D perhaps TRBD2 (5 bases). CDR1 SSHAT and CDR2 FNYEAQ come from the germline V gene (reference sequence). This CDR3 is built from 14 residues. The CDR3 region has the DNA TGTGCTAGCAGCACTAGTCGCCTCGACAATGAGCAGTTCTTC. Translating it yields CASSTSRLDNEQFF.

J is TRBJ1-2 and V is TRBV25-1, with TRBD1 matching over 7 bases. From germline, CDR1 is MGHDK and CDR2 SYGVNS. This CDR3 has 15 residues. V lost 4 bases and J lost 8; bases outside the gene matches: 13. Written as DNA, the CDR3 is TGTGCCAGCAGTGCCCAACGGGCAGGGGGTAACGGCTACACCTTC. It translates to CASSAQRAGGNGYTF.

This clone turned up a few times. The rearrangement joins TRBV7-6 to TRBJ2-2, with TRBD1 identical over 10 bases. V was clipped by 5 bases and J by 5 bases; unmatched bases: 5. CDR1 and CDR2 (germline): SGHVS, FNYEAQ. The length of the CDR3 is 15 residues. The CDR3 coding sequence is TGTGCCAGCAGCCCCGGGACAGGGGCGACCGGGGAGCTGTTTTTT. It yields the protein CASSPGTGATGELFF.

This clone came up once. J is TRBJ2-1 and V is TRBV27; D is possibly TRBD2 (6 bases). This CDR3 is 15 amino acids long. Germline CDR1 MNHEY, CDR2 SMNVEV (reference sequence). Trimming stripped 10 bases from V and 6 bases from J, with 22 bases between. CDR3 nucleotide sequence: TGTGCCACCTCATGGAGGGGCGTGTTGGGCAATGAGCAGTTCTTC. This sequence encodes CATSWRGVLGNEQFF.

V usage is TRBV11-3 and J usage is TRBJ2-3, with 7 positions matching TRBD1. Unmatched junction bases numbered 7, after V lost 5 bases and J lost 5 bases. Germline loops: CDR1 SGHNT, CDR2 YENEEA. This CDR3 is 14 amino acids long. The CDR3 protein is CASSVRQGVDTQYF. DNA of the CDR3: TGTGCCAGCAGCGTACGCCAGGGGGTAGATACGCAGTATTTT. The full variable domain, completed using reference TRBV11-3 and TRBJ2-3, is EAGVVQSPRYKIIEKKQPVAFWCNPISGHNTLYWYLQNLGQGPELLIRYENEEAVDDSQLPKDRFSAERLKGVDSTLKIQPAELGDSAVYLCASSVRQGVDTQYFGPGTRLTVL.

The J gene is TRBJ2-5, the V gene TRBV2, with D tentatively TRBD1 (5 bases). The CDR3 is made up of 11 amino acids. CDR1 and CDR2 from the germline V gene are SNHLY and FYNNEI. Deletions cut 2 bases from V and 7 bases from J, with 5 bases between. This CDR3 reads CASSEQGTQYF. The CDR3 bases are TGTGCCAGCAGTGAACAGGGGACCCAGTACTTC.

The V gene is TRBV29-1, the J gene TRBJ2-5, with 9 bases that match TRBD1. The V and J ends lost 6 bases and 5 bases, in that order; junction bases with no gene match: 7. Per germline, CDR1 SQVTM and CDR2 ANQGSEA. This CDR3 is built from 13 residues. CDR3 bases: TGCAGCGTCCGACAGGGGGGCGGTGAGACCCAGTACTTC. Translating it yields CSVRQGGGETQYF. Combining the CDR3 with reference TRBV29-1 and TRBJ2-5 gives the whole variable domain SAVISQKPSRDICQRGTSLTIQCQVDSQVTMMFWYRQQPGQSLTLIATANQGSEATYESGFVIDKFPISRPNLTFSTLTVSNMSPEDSSIYLCSVRQGGGETQYFGPGTRLLVL.

The chain combines TRBV2 with TRBJ2-3; TRBD1 is a possible D gene (6 bases). Germline V gene lookup returns CDR1 SNHLY and CDR2 FYNNEI. Trimming took off 5 bases at V and 4 bases at J, with 10 bases between the two ends. The CDR3 consists of 13 residues. Here the CDR3 reads CASSLGHADTQYF. The CDR3 region has the DNA TGTGCCAGCAGTTTGGGACACGCAGATACGCAGTATTTT.

CDR3 residues: CASSLSGGPGSGYGYTF. DNA of the CDR3: TGTGCCAGCAGCCTTAGCGGGGGGCCGGGATCTGGCTATGGCTACACCTTC. V usage is TRBV7-3 and J usage is TRBJ1-2; a possible D gene is TRBD1 (6 bases). V dropped 5 bases and J dropped 4 bases, with 23 bases sitting between them. The CDR3 contains 17 residues. The germline gives CDR1 SGHTA, CDR2 FQGTGA.

The gene calls are TRBV29-1 and TRBJ2-7; 10 bases match TRBD2. Germline assignment: CDR1 SQVTM and CDR2 ANQGSEA. V dropped 6 bases and J dropped 4; count of bases not matched to a gene: 9. There are 14 residues in the CDR3. The CDR3 region is CSVTGTSAIYEQYF. In DNA form, the CDR3 reads TGCAGCGTAACCGGGACTAGCGCAATTTACGAGCAGTACTTC.

V gene TRBV30 combines with J gene TRBJ2-7; D not certain. The CDR3 extends over 15 amino acids. V was pared by 6 bases and J by 0 bases, with 18 bases between. Germline loops: CDR1 GTSNPN, CDR2 SVGIG (reference sequence). Here the CDR3 reads CACLPLESSSYEQYF. The CDR3 DNA follows: TGTGCCTGCCTTCCCCTCGAGAGTAGCTCCTACGAGCAGTACTTC.

This chain connects TRBV5-1 to TRBJ2-1; TRBD2 matches at 16 bases. CDR3 size: 17 residues. Germline V gene lookup returns CDR1 SGHRS and CDR2 YFSETQ. V lost 0 bases to trimming and J lost 7 bases; unmatched junction nucleotides: 4. CDR3 nucleotide sequence: TGCGCCAGCAGCTTGGGGGGACTAGCGGGAGGGCAAAATGAGCAGTTCTTC. This gives the protein CASSLGGLAGGQNEQFF.

The rearrangement joins TRBV7-6 to TRBJ2-1; 10 positions match TRBD2. V lost 6 bases to trimming and J lost 4 bases; unmatched junction nucleotides: 6. Germline values: CDR1 SGHVS, CDR2 FNYEAQ. The CDR3 covers 15 residues. CDR3 coding DNA: TGTGCCAGCAGTTTCAGCGGGAGGGATTACAATGAGCAGTTCTTC. Residues: CASSFSGRDYNEQFF.

CDR3 DNA sequence: TGTGCCAGCAGTGCCCAGGGGTTCCACGAGCAGTACGTC. Residues: CASSAQGFHEQYV. The chain recombines TRBV2 with TRBJ2-7; TRBD1 might be the D (6 bases). This CDR3 spans 13 amino acids. With 4 bases removed from V and 5 bases from J, the gap between germline ends came to 12 bases. Germline V gene data show CDR1 as SNHLY and CDR2 as FYNNEI.

In DNA, the CDR3 is TGTGCCAGCAGCCAAGATTCAGGGAACCCCCCGGGCGAGCAGTACTTC. Translated: CASSQDSGNPPGEQYF. This rearrangement joins TRBV3-1 (or the pseudogene TRBV3-2) to TRBJ2-7, with D maybe TRBD1 (5 bases). The CDR3 loop spans 16 amino acids. Germline V gene data show CDR1 as LGHDT and CDR2 as YNNKEL (reference sequence). Trimming removed 0 bases from V and 6 bases from J, with 18 bases in between.

This chain joins TRBV28 and TRBJ1-1; D remains unclear. In germline, CDR1 is MDHEN, CDR2 SYDVKM. V lost 5 bases, J lost 9 bases, and 16 bases lay in between. This CDR3 comprises 13 residues. The CDR3 DNA follows: TGTGCCAGCAGTCCACCAACCGGGTCCCAAGCTTTCTTT. This sequence encodes CASSPPTGSQAFF.

The rearrangement uses TRBV7-9 and TRBJ2-5; TRBD2 matches at 8 bases. The CDR3 has 14 amino acids. In germline, CDR1 is SEHNR, CDR2 FQNEAQ (reference sequence). Germline trimming cut 4 bases from V and 5 bases from J; bases unmatched to any gene: 6. CDR3 sequence: CASSSYPGGETQYF. DNA of the CDR3: TGTGCCAGCAGCTCCTACCCGGGGGGGGAGACCCAGTACTTC.

This chain uses TRBV3-1 (or the pseudogene TRBV3-2) with TRBJ1-1; possibly TRBD1 for D (5 bases). Trimming removed 3 bases at V and 0 bases at J, with 5 bases between. The germline V gene encodes CDR1 LGHDT and CDR2 YNNKEL (reference sequence). The CDR3 has 13 amino acids. The CDR3 here is CASSQGLNTEAFF. CDR3 nucleotide sequence: TGTGCCAGCAGCCAGGGGCTGAACACTGAAGCTTTCTTT.

In regard to this clone: The identical CDR3 is also encoded by other nucleotide sequences in the sample. This chain joins TRBV6-1 and TRBJ2-7; D might be TRBD2 (5 bases). The germline V and J ends were trimmed by 2 bases and 3 bases, with 11 bases remaining between them. Germline-derived CDR1 and CDR2 are MNHNS and SASEGT. This CDR3 comprises 14 residues. Written as DNA, the CDR3 is TGTGCCAGCAGTGAATCGACCGGGGTCTACGAGCAGTACTTC. It codes for CASSESTGVYEQYF.

The V gene is TRBV4-1, the J gene TRBJ2-7; 8 nucleotides align to TRBD2. Germline CDR1 reads MGHRA; CDR2 reads YSYEKL. The junction had 7 bases not matched to a gene; V was cut back by 0 bases and J by 3 bases. The CDR3 length is 16 residues. CDR3 in DNA: TGCGCCAGCAGCCAAGACTCCACTAGCGGAGGCTACGAGCAGTACTTC. Its protein is CASSQDSTSGGYEQYF.

J is TRBJ2-5 and V is TRBV5-1, with a tentative D call TRBD1 (5 bases). From germline, CDR1 is SGHRS and CDR2 YFSETQ. There are 11 residues in the CDR3. V lost 4 bases and J lost 4, with 5 bases in between. The DNA for the CDR3 is TGCGCCAGCAGCCAGGGAGAGACCCAGTACTTC. It is translated as CASSQGETQYF. Complete variable domain (other parts from reference TRBV5-1 and TRBJ2-5): KAGVTQTPRYLIKTRGQQVTLSCSPISGHRSVSWYQQTPGQGLQFLFEYFSETQRNKGNFPGRFSGRQFSNSRSEMNVSTLELGDSALYLCASSQGETQYFGPGTRLLVL.